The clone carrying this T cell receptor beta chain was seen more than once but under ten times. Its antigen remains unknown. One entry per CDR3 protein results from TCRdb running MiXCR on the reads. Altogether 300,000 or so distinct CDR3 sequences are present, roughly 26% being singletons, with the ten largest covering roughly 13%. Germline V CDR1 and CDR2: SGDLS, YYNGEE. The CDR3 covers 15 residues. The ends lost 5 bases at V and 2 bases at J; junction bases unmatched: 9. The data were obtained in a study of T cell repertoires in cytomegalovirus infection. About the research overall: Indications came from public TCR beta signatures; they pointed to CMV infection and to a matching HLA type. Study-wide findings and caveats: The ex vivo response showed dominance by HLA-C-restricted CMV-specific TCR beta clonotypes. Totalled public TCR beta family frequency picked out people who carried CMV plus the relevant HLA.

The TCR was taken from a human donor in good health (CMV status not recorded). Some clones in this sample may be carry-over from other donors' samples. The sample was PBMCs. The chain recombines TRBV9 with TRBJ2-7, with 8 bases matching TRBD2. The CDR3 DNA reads TGTGCCAGCAGTAGGGGCAGCGGGGGCCCCTACGAGCAGTACTTC. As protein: CASSRGSGGPYEQYF.